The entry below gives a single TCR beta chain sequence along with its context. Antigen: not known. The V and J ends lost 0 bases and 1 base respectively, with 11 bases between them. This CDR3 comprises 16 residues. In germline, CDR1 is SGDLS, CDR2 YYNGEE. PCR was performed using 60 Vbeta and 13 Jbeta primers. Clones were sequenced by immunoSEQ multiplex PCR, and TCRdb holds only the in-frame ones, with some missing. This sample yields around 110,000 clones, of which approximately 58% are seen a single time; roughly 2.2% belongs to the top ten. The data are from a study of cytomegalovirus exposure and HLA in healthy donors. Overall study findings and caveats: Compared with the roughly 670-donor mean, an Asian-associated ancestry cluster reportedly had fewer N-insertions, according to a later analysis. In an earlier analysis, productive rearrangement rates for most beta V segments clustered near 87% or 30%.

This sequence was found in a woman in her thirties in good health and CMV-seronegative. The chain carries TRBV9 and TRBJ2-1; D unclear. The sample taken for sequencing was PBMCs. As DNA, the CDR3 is TGTGCCAGCAGCGTAGACGGAGCGCATTCCTACAATGAGCAGTTCTTC. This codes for CASSVDGAHSYNEQFF.